The clone carrying this T cell receptor beta chain appeared once. Its antigen is still unknown. The data were taken from a study of cytomegalovirus exposure and HLA in healthy donors. Findings and caveats of the study: A later analysis linked a missense DCLRE1C variant to TCR beta V- and J-gene trimming.

Trimming cost V 3 bases and J 8 bases, with 24 bases left between them. The CDR3 totals 17 residues. The germline gives CDR1 SGHRS, CDR2 YFSETQ. PCR employed 60 Vbeta and 13 Jbeta primers. The data were produced by immunoSEQ multiplex PCR, yet TCRdb's version contains in-frame clones alone and is incomplete. The table records more than 95,000 clones, about 73% of them present only once. This chain joins TRBV5-1 and TRBJ2-1; D possibly corresponds to TRBD2 (6 bases). Sample: PBMCs. The sequence was collected from a woman aged 40 to 50 in good health and CMV-seronegative. The CDR3 bases are TGCGCCAGCAGCTCGGAAAAGCAGGCAGGACTAAACCATGAGCAGTTCTTC. It yields the protein CASSSEKQAGLNHEQFF.